Below are 10 T cell receptor beta chains sequenced from a single sample in a study of blood T cell repertoires in COVID-19. The method was immunoSEQ multiplex PCR; TCRdb's version includes in-frame clones alone and lacks a portion of them. Of about 180,000 clones listed, less than 90% are singletons. Sequencing used PBMCs or T cells enriched from blood (not recorded which). These receptors all come from a human donor with acute COVID-19. The donor label of this sample is uncertain.

The genes are TRBV11-2 and TRBJ1-6; D call uncertain. Germline-derived CDR1 and CDR2 are SGHAT and FQNNGV. The CDR3 extends over 17 amino acids. Trimming removed 2 bases from V and 5 bases from J, with 16 bases in between. CDR3 DNA: TGTGCCAGCAGCTTATTGGTCTCGGGAGCAGATAATTCACCCCTCCACTTT. It specifies CASSLLVSGADNSPLHF. Using reference TRBV11-2 and TRBJ1-6 for the parts outside the CDR3, the full variable domain is EAGVAQSPRYKIIEKRQSVAFWCNPISGHATLYWYQQILGQGPKLLIQFQNNGVVDDSQLPKDRFSAERLKGVDSTLKIQPAKLEDSAVYLCASSLLVSGADNSPLHFGNGTRLTVT.

The V and J genes are TRBV12-3 or TRBV12-4 and TRBJ1-1; no firm D call. V was pared by 5 bases and J by 8 bases, with 12 bases between. CDR3 length equals 12 residues. DNA for the CDR3: TGTGCCAGCAGTCCTGCCCCCCAGGAAGCTTTCTTT. Translation gives CASSPAPQEAFF.

The chain links TRBV4-3 to TRBJ2-7; no reliable D call. CDR3 length: 15 amino acids. Germline values: CDR1 LGHNA, CDR2 YSLEER. Trimming removed 1 base from V and 0 bases from J, with 10 bases in between. CDR3 amino acids: CASSQAAGRSYEQYF. CDR3 in DNA: TGCGCCAGCAGCCAAGCTGCAGGCCGCTCCTACGAGCAGTACTTC.

V usage is TRBV12-3 or TRBV12-4 and J usage is TRBJ2-7; D gene uncertain. There are 13 residues in the CDR3. V was pared by 6 bases and J by 6 bases, with 15 bases between. The CDR3 reads CASSLIYTLEQYF. The CDR3 nucleotides read TGTGCCAGCAGCTTGATATACACCCTCGAGCAGTACTTC.

The rearrangement uses TRBV5-6 and TRBJ1-2, with 9 positions matching TRBD1. This CDR3 is built from 13 residues. Germline values: CDR1 SGHDT, CDR2 YYEEEE. J gave up 5 bases and V 4 bases, and 3 bases lay outside the gene matches. CDR3 sequence (DNA): TGTGCCAGCAGCCGGGACAGGGAGTATGGCTACACCTTC. Its translation is CASSRDREYGYTF.

The chain recombines TRBV24-1 with TRBJ1-2; TRBD1 matches at 11 bases. The CDR3 runs 15 residues. From germline, CDR1 is KGHDR and CDR2 SFDVKD. V trimming: 4 bases; J trimming: 6 bases; junction bases outside the gene matches: 6. The DNA for the CDR3 is TGTGCCACCAGTGAGCCGGGACAGGGGGTTGATGGCTACACCTTC. It codes for CATSEPGQGVDGYTF.

The chain links TRBV7-8 to TRBJ1-2; TRBD1 aligns across 10 bases. Trimming removed 4 bases from V and 0 bases from J; junction bases left unmatched: 8. CDR1 and CDR2 from the germline V gene are SGHVS and FQNEAQ. The CDR3 has 17 amino acids. This CDR3 is CASSSLDRGKANYGYTF. CDR3 nucleotides: TGTGCCAGCAGCTCACTGGACAGGGGGAAAGCTAACTATGGCTACACCTTC.

V and J are TRBV5-1 and TRBJ2-2, with 9 bases that match TRBD2. This CDR3 spans 15 amino acids. CDR1 is SGHRS and CDR2 is YFSETQ in the germline V gene. Unmatched junction bases numbered 6, after V lost 4 bases and J lost 5 bases. Here the CDR3 DNA reads TGCGCCAGCAGCGCTCTAGCGGGGAGTACCGGGGAGCTGTTTTTT. It encodes CASSALAGSTGELFF.

This chain uses TRBV10-1 with TRBJ2-7, with a tentative D call TRBD2 (6 bases). Germline V gene sequence: CDR1 WNHNN, CDR2 SYGVQD (reference sequence). Trimming took 4 bases from V and 0 from J, leaving 13 bases between them. The CDR3 sequence is 15 residues long. Here the CDR3 DNA reads TGCGCCAGCAGTGTCTCGGACGGGAGCTCCTACGAGCAGTACTTC. Translating it yields CASSVSDGSSYEQYF.

This clone was observed a single time. The chain recombines TRBV19 with TRBJ2-2, with D tentatively TRBD1 (5 bases). The germline V gene encodes CDR1 LNHDA and CDR2 SQIVND (reference sequence). The V and J ends lost 7 bases and 5 bases respectively, with 17 bases between them. The CDR3 totals 15 residues. CDR3 protein: CASIAETAVTGELFF. CDR3 DNA sequence: TGTGCCAGTATCGCGGAGACAGCCGTAACCGGGGAGCTGTTTTTT.